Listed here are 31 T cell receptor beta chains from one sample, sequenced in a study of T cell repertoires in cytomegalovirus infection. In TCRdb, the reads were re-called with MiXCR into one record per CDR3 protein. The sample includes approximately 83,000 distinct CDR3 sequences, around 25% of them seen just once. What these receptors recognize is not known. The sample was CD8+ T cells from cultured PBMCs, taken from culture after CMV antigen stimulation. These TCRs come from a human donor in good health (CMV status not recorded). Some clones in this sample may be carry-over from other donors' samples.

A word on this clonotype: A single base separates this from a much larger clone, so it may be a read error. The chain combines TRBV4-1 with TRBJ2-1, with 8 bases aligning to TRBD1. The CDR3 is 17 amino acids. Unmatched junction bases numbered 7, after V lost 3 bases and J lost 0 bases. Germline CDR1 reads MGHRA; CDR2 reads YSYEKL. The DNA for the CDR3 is TGCGCCAGCAGCCACTTAAGGACAGGGAACTCCTACAATGAGCAGTTCTTC. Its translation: CASSHLRTGNSYNEQFF.

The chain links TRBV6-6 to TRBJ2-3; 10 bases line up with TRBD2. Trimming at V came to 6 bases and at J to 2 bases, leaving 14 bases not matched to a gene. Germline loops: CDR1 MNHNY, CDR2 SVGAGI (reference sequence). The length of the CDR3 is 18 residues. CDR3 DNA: TGTGCCAGCAGCCAAAAGCTCATAGCGGGGGGCCCCACAGATACGCAGTATTTT. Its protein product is CASSQKLIAGGPTDTQYF.

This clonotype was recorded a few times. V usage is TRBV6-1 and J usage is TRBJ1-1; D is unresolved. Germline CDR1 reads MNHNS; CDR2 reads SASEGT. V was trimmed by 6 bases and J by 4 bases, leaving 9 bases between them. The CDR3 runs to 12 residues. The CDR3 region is CASRVGSTEAFF. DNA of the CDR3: TGTGCCAGCAGGGTTGGGAGCACTGAAGCTTTCTTT.

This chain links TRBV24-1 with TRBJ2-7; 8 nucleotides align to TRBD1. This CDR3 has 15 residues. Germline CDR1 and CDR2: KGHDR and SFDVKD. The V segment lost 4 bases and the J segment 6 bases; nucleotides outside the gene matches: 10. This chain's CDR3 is CATSDPRQGSGEQYF. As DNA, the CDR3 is TGTGCCACCAGTGACCCCCGACAGGGGAGCGGCGAGCAGTACTTC.

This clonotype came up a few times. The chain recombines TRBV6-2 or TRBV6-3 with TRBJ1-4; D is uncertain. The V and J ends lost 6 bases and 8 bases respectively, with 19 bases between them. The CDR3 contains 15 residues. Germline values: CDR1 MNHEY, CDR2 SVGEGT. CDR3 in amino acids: CASSQRTLRGEKLFF. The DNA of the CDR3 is TGTGCCAGCAGCCAACGAACTCTAAGAGGGGAAAAACTGTTTTTT.

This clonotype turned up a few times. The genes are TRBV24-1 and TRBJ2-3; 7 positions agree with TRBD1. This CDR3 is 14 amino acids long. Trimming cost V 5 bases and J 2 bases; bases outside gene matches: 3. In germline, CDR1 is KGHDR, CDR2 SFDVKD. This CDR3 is CATSVDRVTDTQYF. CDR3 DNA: TGTGCCACCAGTGTTGACAGGGTCACAGATACGCAGTATTTT.

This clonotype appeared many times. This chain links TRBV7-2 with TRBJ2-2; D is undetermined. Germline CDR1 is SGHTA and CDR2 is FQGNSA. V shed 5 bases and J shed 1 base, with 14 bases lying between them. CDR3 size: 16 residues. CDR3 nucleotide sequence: TGTGCCAGCAGCCCGCGCCGCGGCCTGAACACCGGGGAGCTGTTTTTT. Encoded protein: CASSPRRGLNTGELFF. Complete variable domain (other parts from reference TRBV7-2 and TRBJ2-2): GAGVSQSPSNKVTEKGKDVELRCDPISGHTALYWYRQSLGQGLEFLIYFQGNSAPDKSGLPSDRFSAERTGGSVSTLTIQRTQQEDSAVYLCASSPRRGLNTGELFFGEGSRLTVL.

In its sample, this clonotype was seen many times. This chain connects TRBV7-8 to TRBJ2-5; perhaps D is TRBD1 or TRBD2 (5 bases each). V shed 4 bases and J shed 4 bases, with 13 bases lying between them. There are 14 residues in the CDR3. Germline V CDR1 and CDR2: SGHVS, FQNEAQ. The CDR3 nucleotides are TGTGCCAGCAGCTCGCAGGCGAGGGGAGAGACCCAGTACTTC. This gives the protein CASSSQARGETQYF.

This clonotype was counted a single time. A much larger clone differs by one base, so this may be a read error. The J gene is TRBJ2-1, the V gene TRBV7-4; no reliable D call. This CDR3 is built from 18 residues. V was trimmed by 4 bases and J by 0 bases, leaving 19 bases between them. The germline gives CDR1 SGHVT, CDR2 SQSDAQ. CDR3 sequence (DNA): TGTGCCAGCAGCTCCCAAAGCCAGGAAAGGGCCTCCTACAATGAGCAGTTCTTC. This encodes CASSSQSQERASYNEQFF.

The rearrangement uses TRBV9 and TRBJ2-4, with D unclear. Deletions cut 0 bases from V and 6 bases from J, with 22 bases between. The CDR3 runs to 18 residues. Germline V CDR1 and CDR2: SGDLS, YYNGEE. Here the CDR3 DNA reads TGTGCCAGCAGCGTAGCGAGTGGGGTAGGAAGTGTGTTAAACATTCAGTACTTC. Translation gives CASSVASGVGSVLNIQYF. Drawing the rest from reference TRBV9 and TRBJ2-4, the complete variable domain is DSGVTQTPKHLITATGQRVTLRCSPRSGDLSVYWYQQSLDQGLQFLIQYYNGEERAKGNILERFSAQQFPDLHSELNLSSLELGDSALYFCASSVASGVGSVLNIQYFGAGTRLSVL.

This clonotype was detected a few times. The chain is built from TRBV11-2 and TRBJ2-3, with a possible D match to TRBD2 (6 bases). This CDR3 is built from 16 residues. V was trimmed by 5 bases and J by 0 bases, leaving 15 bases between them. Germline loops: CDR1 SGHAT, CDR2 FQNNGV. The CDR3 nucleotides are TGTGCCAGCAGCCCCGGGACTTCACCTAGCACAGATACGCAGTATTTT. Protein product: CASSPGTSPSTDTQYF.

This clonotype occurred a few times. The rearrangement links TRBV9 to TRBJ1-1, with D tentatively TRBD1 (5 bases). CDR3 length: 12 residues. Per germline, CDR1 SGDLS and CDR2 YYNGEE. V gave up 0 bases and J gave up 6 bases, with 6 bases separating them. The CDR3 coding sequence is TGTGCCAGCAGCGTAGAAGGGGCTGAAGCTTTCTTT. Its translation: CASSVEGAEAFF.

For the CDR3, the DNA is TGTGCCAGCCAGACTAGCAGGAGTGGGTTTGGCAAGCAGTACTTC. It encodes CASQTSRSGFGKQYF. The chain recombines TRBV6-2 or TRBV6-3 with TRBJ2-7; 7 bases are a match to TRBD2. V dropped 8 bases and J dropped 8; count of bases not matched to a gene: 18. This CDR3 contains 15 residues. Germline values: CDR1 MNHEY, CDR2 SVGEGT.

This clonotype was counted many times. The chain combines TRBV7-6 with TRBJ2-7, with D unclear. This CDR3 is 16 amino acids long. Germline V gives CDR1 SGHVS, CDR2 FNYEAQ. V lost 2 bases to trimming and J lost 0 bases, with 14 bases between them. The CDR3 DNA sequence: TGTGCCAGCAGCTTAAGGACCGAAGAGAGCTCCTACGAGCAGTACTTC. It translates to CASSLRTEESSYEQYF.

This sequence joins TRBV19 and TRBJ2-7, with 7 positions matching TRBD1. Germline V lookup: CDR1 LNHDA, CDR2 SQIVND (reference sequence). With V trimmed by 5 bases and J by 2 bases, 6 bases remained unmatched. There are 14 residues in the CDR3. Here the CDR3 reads CASSPWTGTYEQYF. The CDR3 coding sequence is TGTGCCAGTAGTCCTTGGACAGGAACCTACGAGCAGTACTTC.

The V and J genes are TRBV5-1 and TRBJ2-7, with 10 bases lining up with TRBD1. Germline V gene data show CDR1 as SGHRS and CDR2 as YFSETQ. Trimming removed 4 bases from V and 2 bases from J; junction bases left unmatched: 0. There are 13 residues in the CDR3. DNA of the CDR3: TGCGCCAGCAGCGGACAGGGGGCCTACGAGCAGTACTTC. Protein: CASSGQGAYEQYF. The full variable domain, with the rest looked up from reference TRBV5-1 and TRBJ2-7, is KAGVTQTPRYLIKTRGQQVTLSCSPISGHRSVSWYQQTPGQGLQFLFEYFSETQRNKGNFPGRFSGRQFSNSRSEMNVSTLELGDSALYLCASSGQGAYEQYFGPGTRLTVT.

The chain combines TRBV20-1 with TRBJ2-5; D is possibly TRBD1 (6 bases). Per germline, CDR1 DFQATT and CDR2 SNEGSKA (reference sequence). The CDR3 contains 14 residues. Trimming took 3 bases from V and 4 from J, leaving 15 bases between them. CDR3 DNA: TGCAGTGCTAGCCTGACCCAGGGGCGAGAGACCCAGTACTTC. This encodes CSASLTQGRETQYF.

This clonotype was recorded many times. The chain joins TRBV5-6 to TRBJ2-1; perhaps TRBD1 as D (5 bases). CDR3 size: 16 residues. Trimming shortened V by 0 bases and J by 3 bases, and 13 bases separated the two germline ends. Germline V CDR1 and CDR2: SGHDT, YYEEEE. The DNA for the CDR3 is TGTGCCAGCAGCTTGGAAGGGCAGGGAATCTACAATGAGCAGTTCTTC. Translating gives CASSLEGQGIYNEQFF.

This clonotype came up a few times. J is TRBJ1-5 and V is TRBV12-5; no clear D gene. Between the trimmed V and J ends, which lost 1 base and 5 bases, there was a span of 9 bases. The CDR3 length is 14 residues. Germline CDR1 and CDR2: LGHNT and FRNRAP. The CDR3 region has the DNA TGTGCTAGTGGTTTGGGCCTCGGGTATCAGCCCCAGCATTTT. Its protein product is CASGLGLGYQPQHF.

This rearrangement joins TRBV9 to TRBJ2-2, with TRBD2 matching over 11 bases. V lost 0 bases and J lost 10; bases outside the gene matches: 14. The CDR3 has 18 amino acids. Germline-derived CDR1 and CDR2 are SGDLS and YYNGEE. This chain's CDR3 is CASSVAITSGGPGAELFF. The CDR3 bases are TGTGCCAGCAGCGTAGCTATAACTAGCGGGGGCCCCGGTGCGGAGCTGTTTTTT.

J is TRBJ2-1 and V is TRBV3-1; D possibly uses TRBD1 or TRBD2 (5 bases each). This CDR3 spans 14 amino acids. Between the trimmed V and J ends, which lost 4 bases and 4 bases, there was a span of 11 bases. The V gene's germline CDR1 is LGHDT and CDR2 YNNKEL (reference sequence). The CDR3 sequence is CASSPGTTYNEQFF. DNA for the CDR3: TGTGCCAGCAGCCCCGGGACCACTTACAATGAGCAGTTCTTC.

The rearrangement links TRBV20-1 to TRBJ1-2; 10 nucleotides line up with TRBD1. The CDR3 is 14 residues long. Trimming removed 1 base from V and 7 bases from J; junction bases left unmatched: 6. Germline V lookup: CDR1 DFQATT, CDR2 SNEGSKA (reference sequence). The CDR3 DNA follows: TGCAGTGCTAGAGCACCGGGACAGGGGTCTGGCTACACCTTC. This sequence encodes CSARAPGQGSGYTF.

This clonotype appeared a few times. CDR3: CASSYRVAGGRDTQYF. The CDR3 nucleotides are TGTGCCAGCAGTTACAGAGTGGCAGGGGGCCGAGATACGCAGTATTTT. This chain uses TRBV6-5 with TRBJ2-3; 8 positions match TRBD1. CDR3 size: 16 residues. The V gene end was trimmed by 2 bases and the J gene end by 5 bases; junction bases not matched to a gene: 9. CDR1 and CDR2 (germline): MNHEY, SVGAGI.

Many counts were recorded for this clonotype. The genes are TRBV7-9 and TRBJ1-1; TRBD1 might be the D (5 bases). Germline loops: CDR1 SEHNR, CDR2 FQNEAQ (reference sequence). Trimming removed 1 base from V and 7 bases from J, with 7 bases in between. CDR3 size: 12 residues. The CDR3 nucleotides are TGTGCCAGCAGCTTAGGGGACGGTGAAGCTTTCTTT. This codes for CASSLGDGEAFF.

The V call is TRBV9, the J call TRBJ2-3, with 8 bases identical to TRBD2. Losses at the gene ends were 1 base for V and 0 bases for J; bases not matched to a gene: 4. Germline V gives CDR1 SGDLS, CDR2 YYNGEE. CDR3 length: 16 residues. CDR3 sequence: CASSVKQRGSTDTQYF. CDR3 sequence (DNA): TGTGCCAGCAGCGTAAAGCAGCGGGGGAGCACAGATACGCAGTATTTT.

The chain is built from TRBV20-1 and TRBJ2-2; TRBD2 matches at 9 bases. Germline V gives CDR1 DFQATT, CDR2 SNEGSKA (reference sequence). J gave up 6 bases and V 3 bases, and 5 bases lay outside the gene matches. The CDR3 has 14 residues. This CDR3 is CSARDSGGAGELFF. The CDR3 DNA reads TGCAGTGCTAGGGATAGCGGGGGTGCCGGGGAGCTGTTTTTT.

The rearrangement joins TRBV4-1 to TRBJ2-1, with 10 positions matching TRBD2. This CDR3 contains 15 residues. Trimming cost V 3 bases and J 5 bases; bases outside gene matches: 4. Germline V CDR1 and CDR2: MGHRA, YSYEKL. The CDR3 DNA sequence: TGCGCCAGCAGCCACGGACTAGCGGAAAACAATGAGCAGTTCTTC. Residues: CASSHGLAENNEQFF.

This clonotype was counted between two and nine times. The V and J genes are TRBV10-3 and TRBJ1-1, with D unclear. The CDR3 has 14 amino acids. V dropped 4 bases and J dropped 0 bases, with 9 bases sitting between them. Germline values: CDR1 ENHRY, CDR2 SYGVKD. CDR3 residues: CAISGAGLNTEAFF. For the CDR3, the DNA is TGTGCCATCAGTGGGGCAGGTTTGAACACTGAAGCTTTCTTT.

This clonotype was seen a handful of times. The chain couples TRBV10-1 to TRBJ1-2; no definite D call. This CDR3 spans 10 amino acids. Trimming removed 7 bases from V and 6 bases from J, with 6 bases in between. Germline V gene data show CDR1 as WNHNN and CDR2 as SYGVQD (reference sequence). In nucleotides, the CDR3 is TGCGCCAGCATTAAGGATGGCTACACCTTC. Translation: CASIKDGYTF.

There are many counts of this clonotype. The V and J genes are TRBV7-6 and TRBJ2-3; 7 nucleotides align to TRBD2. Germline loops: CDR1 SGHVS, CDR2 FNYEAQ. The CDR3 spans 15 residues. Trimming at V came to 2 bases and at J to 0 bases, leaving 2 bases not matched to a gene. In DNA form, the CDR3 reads TGTGCCAGCAGCTTACTAGCGGTGAGCACAGATACGCAGTATTTT. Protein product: CASSLLAVSTDTQYF. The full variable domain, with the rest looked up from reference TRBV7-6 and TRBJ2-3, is GAGVSQSPRYKVTKRGQDVALRCDPISGHVSLYWYRQALGQGPEFLTYFNYEAQQDKSGLPNDRFSAERPEGSISTLTIQRTEQRDSAMYRCASSLLAVSTDTQYFGPGTRLTVL.

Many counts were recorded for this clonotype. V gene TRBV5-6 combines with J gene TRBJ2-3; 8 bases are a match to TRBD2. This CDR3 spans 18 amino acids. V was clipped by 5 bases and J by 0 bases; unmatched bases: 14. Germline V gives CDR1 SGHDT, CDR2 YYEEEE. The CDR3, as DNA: TGTGCCAGCAGGGGGGCAAGCGGGGGCCCGTTTAGCACAGATACGCAGTATTTT. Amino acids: CASRGASGGPFSTDTQYF.